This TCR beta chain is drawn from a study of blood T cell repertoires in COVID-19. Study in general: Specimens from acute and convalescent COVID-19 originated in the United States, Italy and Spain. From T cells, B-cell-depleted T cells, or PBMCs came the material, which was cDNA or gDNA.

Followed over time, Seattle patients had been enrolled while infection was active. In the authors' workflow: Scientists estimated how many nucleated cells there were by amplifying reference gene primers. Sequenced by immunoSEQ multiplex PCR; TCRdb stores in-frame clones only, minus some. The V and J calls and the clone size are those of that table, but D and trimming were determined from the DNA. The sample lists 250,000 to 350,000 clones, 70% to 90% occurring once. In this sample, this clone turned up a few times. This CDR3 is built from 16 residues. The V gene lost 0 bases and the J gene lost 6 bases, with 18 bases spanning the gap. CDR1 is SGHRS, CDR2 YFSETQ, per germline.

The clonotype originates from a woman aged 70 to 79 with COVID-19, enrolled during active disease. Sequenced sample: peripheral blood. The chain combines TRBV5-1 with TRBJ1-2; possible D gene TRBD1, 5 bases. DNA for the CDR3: TGCGCCAGCAGCTTGGACCCTGGGGGGACCGGAAATGGCTACACCTTC. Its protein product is CASSLDPGGTGNGYTF.